These 9 T cell receptor beta chains originate from one sample sequenced in a study of naive and memory T cell subsets. Broader study findings: Especially in CD8 cells, naive repertoires contained a few larger clonotypes, possibly CD45RA-re-expressing memory cells.

An equimolar mix of two oligonucleotides served as the beta constant-region primer for TRBC1 and TRBC2. Nested alpha and beta constant-region primers with the SP2 primer drove four PCR rounds on ligated cDNA. TCRdb called the UMI-ligation and nested PCR reads again in MiXCR, with one record for every CDR3 protein. Altogether more than 120,000 distinct CDR3 sequences are present, about a fifth being singletons, with the ten largest covering roughly 0.68%. No antigen has been assigned to these receptors. The sample consisted of naive CD8+ T cells from blood. Every receptor here comes from a human donor in good health.

J is TRBJ2-1 and V is TRBV7-9; TRBD2 matches 7 bases. J lost 7 bases, V lost 2 bases, and 5 bases had no gene match. Germline V gene lookup returns CDR1 SEHNR and CDR2 FQNEAQ (reference sequence). This CDR3 is 14 amino acids long. The CDR3 reads CASSLPGGWNEQFF. The CDR3 DNA reads TGTGCCAGCAGCTTACCGGGAGGTTGGAATGAGCAGTTCTTC. Drawing the rest from reference TRBV7-9 and TRBJ2-1, the complete variable domain is DTGVSQNPRHKITKRGQNVTFRCDPISEHNRLYWYRQTLGQGPEFLTYFQNEAQLEKSRLLSDRFSAERPKGSFSTLEIQRTEQGDSAMYLCASSLPGGWNEQFFGPGTRLTVL.

This clonotype was found a few times. The J gene is TRBJ2-1, the V gene TRBV5-1, with unresolved D. The CDR3 extends over 13 amino acids. Germline CDR1 and CDR2: SGHRS and YFSETQ. With 0 bases removed from V and 4 bases from J, the gap between germline ends came to 5 bases. CDR3 in amino acids: CASSLARYNEQFF. The CDR3 DNA reads as TGCGCCAGCAGCTTGGCCCGATACAATGAGCAGTTCTTC.

This clonotype was counted only a few times. The CDR3 coding sequence is TGCAGCGTTGTGGGTCTAGCGGGAGTCTACGAGCAGTACTTC. It encodes CSVVGLAGVYEQYF. This rearrangement joins TRBV29-1 to TRBJ2-7, with TRBD2 matching over 10 bases. This CDR3 region has 14 residues. The J segment lost 3 bases and the V segment lost 4 bases, leaving 6 bases of the junction unmatched. From germline, CDR1 is SQVTM and CDR2 ANQGSEA.

This clonotype has at least ten counts. Written as DNA, the CDR3 is TGTGCCAGCAGCGGAGGACAAGGGGCCCATGGCTACACCTTC. The encoded protein is CASSGGQGAHGYTF. The J gene is TRBJ1-2, the V gene TRBV13; D might be TRBD1 (5 bases). CDR3 size: 14 residues. Trimming removed 5 bases from V and 6 bases from J, with 16 bases in between. CDR1 and CDR2 (germline): PRHDT, FYEKMQ (reference sequence).

The count of this clonotype is one. The chain links TRBV28 to TRBJ2-6; D not certain. The CDR3 contains 17 residues. Germline V lookup: CDR1 MDHEN, CDR2 SYDVKM. Trimming cost V 3 bases and J 1 base, with 13 bases left between them. CDR3 nucleotide sequence: TGTGCCAGCAGTTTCGCAGGTCGGATTTCTGGGGCCAACGTCCTGACTTTC. It codes for CASSFAGRISGANVLTF.

The J gene is TRBJ2-1, the V gene TRBV6-2 or TRBV6-3, with unresolved D. The CDR3 is 13 residues long. Trimming removed 2 bases at V and 2 bases at J, with 4 bases between. Germline V gives CDR1 MNHEY, CDR2 SVGEGT. The CDR3 nucleotides read TGTGCCAGCAGTTACGCGGCCTACAATGAGCAGTTCTTC. Its protein is CASSYAAYNEQFF.

CDR3 coding DNA: TGTGCCAGCAGCTTTGGGATCGTAGATATGTGGACCCAGTACTTC. It specifies CASSFGIVDMWTQYF. The chain couples TRBV7-8 to TRBJ2-5; D gene ambiguous. Germline CDR1 and CDR2: SGHVS and FQNEAQ. This CDR3 contains 15 residues. The V gene lost 3 bases and the J gene lost 7 bases, with 18 bases spanning the gap.

The genes are TRBV12-3 or TRBV12-4 and TRBJ2-1; TRBD2 agrees at 9 bases. J gave up 5 bases and V 2 bases, and 4 bases lay outside the gene matches. This CDR3 has 15 amino acids. This CDR3 reads CASSLRLAAHNEQFF. The CDR3 coding sequence is TGTGCCAGCAGTTTACGACTAGCGGCCCACAATGAGCAGTTCTTC.

The gene calls are TRBV11-1 and TRBJ2-1; 9 nucleotides align to TRBD2. V lost 3 bases and J lost 6; bases outside the gene matches: 3. The length of the CDR3 is 14 residues. Per germline, CDR1 SGHAT and CDR2 FQDESV (reference sequence). The DNA for the CDR3 is TGTGCCAGCAGCTTTGCGGGACTAGCCAATGAGCAGTTCTTC. Its protein is CASSFAGLANEQFF.